A single sample is the source of the 27 T cell receptor beta chains below, sequenced in a study of identical twins. TCRdb ran MiXCR on the 5' RACE reads and lists one entry per CDR3 protein. The sample yields approximately 210,000 distinct CDR3 sequences, roughly 7.1% seen once. This sample was shared with a second study, whose subject was T cells expressing NK-cell markers.

The sequenced sample consisted of CD8+ T cells sorted from blood. All receptors come from a woman aged 18 to 35 in good health.

The chain combines TRBV5-8 with TRBJ2-2; D is perhaps TRBD2 (5 bases). CDR1 is SGHTS, CDR2 YDEGEE, per germline. V was pared by 5 bases and J by 1 base, with 15 bases between. The CDR3 is 16 amino acids. The chain's CDR3 is CASRELRTGNTGELFF. The CDR3 nucleotides read TGTGCCAGCAGGGAGCTCCGGACTGGGAACACCGGGGAGCTGTTTTTT.

This clonotype occurred many times. The chain has TRBV15 and TRBJ1-2; 7 positions agree with TRBD1. Germline assignment: CDR1 LNHNV and CDR2 YYDKDF (reference sequence). There are 14 residues in the CDR3. The V gene end was trimmed by 5 bases and the J gene end by 3 bases; junction bases not matched to a gene: 6. CDR3 loop: CATSGQGVHYGYTF. For the CDR3, the DNA is TGTGCCACCAGCGGTCAGGGGGTCCACTATGGCTACACCTTC.

The table lists this clonotype with many counts. The V gene is TRBV25-1, the J gene TRBJ2-1; 9 nucleotides align to TRBD1. The CDR3 is 15 amino acids. The junction had 12 bases not matched to a gene; V was cut back by 5 bases and J by 10 bases. Germline CDR1 reads MGHDK; CDR2 reads SYGVNS. The CDR3 sequence is CASSPPGQGFLEQFF. The CDR3 DNA follows: TGTGCCAGCAGTCCACCGGGACAGGGTTTTTTAGAGCAGTTCTTC.

This clonotype has a handful of counts. This chain links TRBV4-1 with TRBJ2-2; 7 positions agree with TRBD2. Germline lookup yields CDR1 MGHRA and CDR2 YSYEKL. This CDR3 is built from 15 residues. The V gene end was trimmed by 5 bases and the J gene end by 2 bases; junction bases not matched to a gene: 5. The chain's CDR3 is CASSDRDYNTGELFF. The CDR3 DNA sequence: TGCGCCAGCAGCGACCGGGACTACAACACCGGGGAGCTGTTTTTT.

The chain employs TRBV9 and TRBJ1-2; TRBD1 is a possible D gene (6 bases). V gave up 0 bases and J gave up 0 bases, with 9 bases separating them. This CDR3 is built from 15 residues. The V gene's germline CDR1 is SGDLS and CDR2 YYNGEE. The CDR3 protein is CASSVGGGTNYGYTF. The DNA for the CDR3 is TGTGCCAGCAGCGTAGGAGGGGGTACTAACTATGGCTACACCTTC.

The table lists this clonotype with a few counts. The chain employs TRBV7-3 and TRBJ1-1; unclear D gene. Trimming took 1 base from V and 0 from J, leaving 15 bases between them. The CDR3 has 17 residues. Looked up from germline, CDR1 is SGHTA and CDR2 is FQGTGA. The CDR3: CASSLNGISRLNTEAFF. DNA for the CDR3: TGTGCCAGCAGCTTAAACGGGATTAGTCGTTTGAACACTGAAGCTTTCTTT. Full variable domain (rest looked up from reference TRBV7-3 and TRBJ1-1): GAGVSQTPSNKVTEKGKYVELRCDPISGHTALYWYRQSLGQGPEFLIYFQGTGAADDSGLPNDRFFAVRPEGSVSTLKIQRTERGDSAVYLCASSLNGISRLNTEAFFGQGTRLTVV.

CDR3 in amino acids: CASSPWSSYNEQFF. CDR3 nucleotide sequence: TGTGCCAGCAGCCCCTGGAGCTCCTACAATGAGCAGTTCTTC. The genes are TRBV5-5 and TRBJ2-1; D is uncertain. The V and J ends lost 4 bases and 0 bases respectively, with 8 bases between them. The CDR3 spans 14 residues. Germline V gene lookup returns CDR1 SGHKS and CDR2 YYEKEE (reference sequence).

This chain links TRBV7-2 with TRBJ2-3; the D gene is possibly TRBD2 (5 bases). The CDR3 is 15 residues long. Germline CDR1 SGHTA, CDR2 FQGNSA. Trimming shortened V by 1 base and J by 2 bases, and 10 bases separated the two germline ends. The CDR3, as DNA: TGTGCCAGCAGCTTAGAGACCGGGATCACAGATACGCAGTATTTT. Its translation: CASSLETGITDTQYF.

This clonotype has at least ten counts. J is TRBJ1-5 and V is TRBV5-1; D remains unclear. This CDR3 is built from 15 residues. CDR1 and CDR2 from the germline V gene are SGHRS and YFSETQ. V lost 0 bases to trimming and J lost 2 bases, with 9 bases between them. CDR3 in amino acids: CASSLAESGNQPQHF. CDR3 DNA sequence: TGCGCCAGCAGCTTGGCCGAATCGGGCAATCAGCCCCAGCATTTT. Based on the CDR3 plus reference TRBV5-1 and TRBJ1-5, the full variable domain is KAGVTQTPRYLIKTRGQQVTLSCSPISGHRSVSWYQQTPGQGLQFLFEYFSETQRNKGNFPGRFSGRQFSNSRSEMNVSTLELGDSALYLCASSLAESGNQPQHFGDGTRLSIL.

This CDR3 is CASSPLTGGVTEAFF. CDR3 bases: TGTGCCAGCAGCCCGCTAACAGGGGGCGTTACTGAAGCTTTCTTT. V usage is TRBV7-2 and J usage is TRBJ1-1, with 9 bases aligning to TRBD1. CDR1 SGHTA and CDR2 FQGNSA come from the germline V gene. This CDR3 has 15 residues. J gave up 5 bases and V 5 bases, and 9 bases lay outside the gene matches.

This clonotype has just a few counts. The V call is TRBV7-9, the J call TRBJ2-5; maybe TRBD2 (6 bases). This CDR3 has 13 residues. CDR1 is SEHNR and CDR2 is FQNEAQ in the germline V gene (reference sequence). V was cut by 5 bases and J by 5 bases, with 12 bases left in between. CDR3 sequence reads: CASSPLLAETQYF. CDR3 DNA: TGTGCCAGCAGCCCCCTCCTAGCGGAGACCCAGTACTTC.

The chain employs TRBV19 and TRBJ2-4; D perhaps matches TRBD2 (6 bases). Germline V gene data show CDR1 as LNHDA and CDR2 as SQIVND (reference sequence). The CDR3 runs to 16 residues. V was cut by 0 bases and J by 6 bases, with 15 bases left in between. CDR3 region: CASSIDPGSVRNIQYF. The CDR3 DNA follows: TGTGCCAGTAGTATAGATCCCGGGAGCGTGAGAAACATTCAGTACTTC.

This clonotype was found a few times. V and J are TRBV29-1 and TRBJ2-1; 12 bases are a match to TRBD2. The germline V gene has CDR1 SQVTM and CDR2 ANQGSEA. The V segment lost 3 bases and the J segment 6 bases; nucleotides outside the gene matches: 3. This CDR3 has 14 amino acids. CDR3 protein: CSVDGLAGINEQFF. CDR3 DNA sequence: TGCAGCGTTGATGGACTAGCGGGGATCAATGAGCAGTTCTTC.

This clonotype was detected only a few times. The chain couples TRBV30 to TRBJ2-2; D is unresolved. The germline V gene encodes CDR1 GTSNPN and CDR2 SVGIG (reference sequence). The CDR3 runs to 11 residues. V lost 2 bases to trimming and J lost 9 bases, with 7 bases between them. CDR3 sequence reads: CAWSFEWELFF. The CDR3 DNA reads TGTGCCTGGAGTTTCGAGTGGGAGCTGTTTTTT. Looking up the rest from reference TRBV30 and TRBJ2-2 gives the full variable domain: SQTIHQWPATLVQPVGSPLSLECTVEGTSNPNLYWYRQAAGRGLQLLFYSVGIGQISSEVPQNLSASRPQDRQFILSSKKLLLSDSGFYLCAWSFEWELFFGEGSRLTVL.

This clonotype has at least ten counts. V is TRBV7-9 and J is TRBJ2-1, with a tentative D call TRBD2 (6 bases). Germline assignment: CDR1 SEHNR and CDR2 FQNEAQ (reference sequence). V lost 8 bases and J lost 7, with 21 bases in between. The CDR3 is 15 amino acids. The CDR3 DNA reads as TGTGCCAGCCCCCGGTTGGAGGTTCGGGAGAATGAGCAGTTCTTC. This gives the protein CASPRLEVRENEQFF.

The genes are TRBV10-2 and TRBJ2-3; D may be TRBD1 (6 bases). Germline V CDR1 and CDR2: WSHSY, SAAADI. The CDR3 covers 15 residues. V lost 6 bases, J lost 1 base, and 14 bases lay in between. Here the CDR3 DNA reads TGCGCCAGCAGCTGGACAGCCCCCCGCACAGATACGCAGTATTTT. Protein: CASSWTAPRTDTQYF.

The V and J genes are TRBV9 and TRBJ2-1, with D hard to call. The CDR3 is 13 residues long. Germline V gene data show CDR1 as SGDLS and CDR2 as YYNGEE. Trimming pared 5 bases from V and 7 bases from J, leaving 13 bases between. CDR3 amino acids: CASRAVAQNEQFF. In DNA form, the CDR3 reads TGTGCCAGCAGGGCCGTGGCGCAAAATGAGCAGTTCTTC.

As concerns this clonotype: Germline and junction disagree at one end, which may indicate a read error. The CDR3, as DNA: TGTGCCAGCAGTGCTTTCCTCGGGACAGGGGTAGCCAAAACCATTCAGTACTTC. Translation: CASSAFLGTGVAKTIQYF. The chain has TRBV2 and TRBJ2-4; 10 nucleotides line up with TRBD1. CDR1 is SNHLY and CDR2 is FYNNEI in the germline V gene. The CDR3 loop spans 18 amino acids.

The chain uses TRBV7-8 and TRBJ2-7; D is possibly TRBD1 (5 bases). Germline V lookup: CDR1 SGHVS, CDR2 FQNEAQ. This CDR3 contains 15 residues. Trimming removed 5 bases from V and 0 bases from J, with 14 bases in between. This CDR3 is CASSPNWGDSYEQYF. DNA of the CDR3: TGTGCCAGCAGCCCAAATTGGGGCGACTCCTACGAGCAGTACTTC. The full variable domain, completed using reference TRBV7-8 and TRBJ2-7, is GAGVSQSPRYKVAKRGQDVALRCDPISGHVSLFWYQQALGQGPEFLTYFQNEAQLDKSGLPSDRFFAERPEGSVSTLKIQRTQQEDSAVYLCASSPNWGDSYEQYFGPGTRLTVT.

The chain joins TRBV4-1 to TRBJ2-7; maybe TRBD1 (5 bases). Trimming took 2 bases from V and 6 from J, leaving 14 bases between them. This CDR3 is 14 amino acids long. From germline, CDR1 is MGHRA and CDR2 YSYEKL. The CDR3 loop is CASSQLYGAGEQYF. CDR3 DNA sequence: TGCGCCAGCAGCCAATTGTATGGGGCCGGCGAGCAGTACTTC.

Many counts were recorded for this clonotype. The chain has TRBV14 and TRBJ2-1; TRBD1 or TRBD2 may be the D gene (5 bases each). The V end was cut by 1 base, the J end by 7 bases, with 11 bases between. CDR1 SGHDN and CDR2 FVKESK come from the germline V gene. The CDR3 runs 14 residues. The CDR3 is CASSQVQGVNEQFF. The DNA for the CDR3 is TGTGCCAGCAGCCAAGTTCAGGGAGTGAATGAGCAGTTCTTC. Full variable domain (remainder filled in from reference TRBV14 and TRBJ2-1): EAGVTQFPSHSVIEKGQTVTLRCDPISGHDNLYWYRRVMGKEIKFLLHFVKESKQDESGMPNNRFLAERTGGTYSTLKVQPAELEDSGVYFCASSQVQGVNEQFFGPGTRLTVL.

This clonotype was seen a handful of times. The chain carries TRBV9 and TRBJ1-1; possibly TRBD1 for D (5 bases). CDR1 and CDR2 from the germline V gene are SGDLS and YYNGEE. The CDR3 sequence is 15 residues long. The germline V and J ends were trimmed by 4 bases and 5 bases, with 18 bases remaining between them. CDR3 region: CASSPRQNGGTEAFF. Here the CDR3 DNA reads TGTGCCAGCAGCCCCCGGCAAAATGGGGGAACTGAAGCTTTCTTT.

The chain has TRBV6-2 or TRBV6-3 and TRBJ1-1; maybe TRBD1 (5 bases). Trimming pared 7 bases from V and 4 bases from J, leaving 13 bases between. CDR1 is MNHEY, CDR2 SVGEGT, per germline. This CDR3 spans 13 amino acids. The CDR3 loop is CASILAGGTEAFF. CDR3 DNA: TGTGCCAGCATTCTCGCCGGGGGCACTGAAGCTTTCTTT.

This chain joins TRBV29-1 and TRBJ2-7, with D unclear. Germline V gene lookup returns CDR1 SQVTM and CDR2 ANQGSEA. CDR3 size: 11 residues. Trimming took off 1 base at V and 5 bases at J, with 6 bases between the two ends. CDR3 sequence reads: CSVEGRDEQYF. CDR3 sequence (DNA): TGCAGCGTTGAAGGTCGGGACGAGCAGTACTTC.

The genes are TRBV5-5 and TRBJ1-1, with 7 bases aligning to TRBD1. Trimming at V came to 3 bases and at J to 0 bases, leaving 8 bases not matched to a gene. Germline CDR1 reads SGHKS; CDR2 reads YYEKEE (reference sequence). The CDR3 has 16 residues. The CDR3: CASSWVEGALNTEAFF. The DNA of the CDR3 is TGTGCCAGCAGCTGGGTAGAGGGGGCCCTGAACACTGAAGCTTTCTTT.

The chain joins TRBV19 to TRBJ1-1; no firm D call. Germline values: CDR1 LNHDA, CDR2 SQIVND (reference sequence). The CDR3 length is 14 residues. V lost 5 bases to trimming and J lost 0 bases, with 10 bases between them. In nucleotides, the CDR3 is TGTGCCAGTAGTGCCTTTACGGTGAACACTGAAGCTTTCTTT. This codes for CASSAFTVNTEAFF. The variable domain in full, completed from reference TRBV19 and TRBJ1-1, reads DGGITQSPKYLFRKEGQNVTLSCEQNLNHDAMYWYRQDPGQGLRLIYYSQIVNDFQKGDIAEGYSVSREKKESFPLTVTSAQKNPTAFYLCASSAFTVNTEAFFGQGTRLTVV.

For the CDR3, the DNA is TGTGCCATATCCGACAGGGGTATAGATCAGCCCCAGCATTTT. Encoded protein: CAISDRGIDQPQHF. V is TRBV6-1 and J is TRBJ1-5, with 8 bases fitting TRBD1. From germline, CDR1 is MNHNS and CDR2 SASEGT. V shed 10 bases and J 5 bases; nucleotides not matched to a gene: 10. The CDR3 runs to 14 residues.